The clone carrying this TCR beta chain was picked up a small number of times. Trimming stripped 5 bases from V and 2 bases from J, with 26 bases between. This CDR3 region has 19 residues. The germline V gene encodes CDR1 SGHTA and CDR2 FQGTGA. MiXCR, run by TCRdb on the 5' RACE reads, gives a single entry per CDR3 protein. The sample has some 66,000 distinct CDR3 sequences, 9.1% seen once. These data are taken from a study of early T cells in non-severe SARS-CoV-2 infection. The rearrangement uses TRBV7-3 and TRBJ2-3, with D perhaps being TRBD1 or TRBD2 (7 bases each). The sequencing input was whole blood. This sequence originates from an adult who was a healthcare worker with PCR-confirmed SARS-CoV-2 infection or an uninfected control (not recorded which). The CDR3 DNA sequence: TGTGCCAGCAGCGACAGACAGGGAGGGTGGCGGTCATCCACAGATACGCAGTATTTT. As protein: CASSDRQGGWRSSTDTQYF.